The next 14 T cell receptor beta chains were all read from a single sample in a study of blood T cells in healthy people across ages. PCR was performed a second time for roughly 7 to 11 cycles using a sample-barcoded 5' primer and a J-beta primer mix. Using its own MiXCR run on the 5' RACE reads, TCRdb lists one record per CDR3 protein. This sample carries 750,000 or so distinct CDR3 sequences, roughly 25% of them seen once, and the ten largest clones take more than 8%. The same data also contributed to another study, on T cells of mothers and their children.

Material: blood. Receptors originate from a boy younger than 18 in good health.

The V and J genes are TRBV6-5 and TRBJ2-7; tentatively, D is TRBD1 (7 bases). CDR3 length: 15 residues. Germline V gene sequence: CDR1 MNHEY, CDR2 SVGAGI. Trimming removed 2 bases at V and 2 bases at J, with 13 bases between. The CDR3: CASSYGGGIAYEQYF. The DNA for the CDR3 is TGTGCCAGCAGTTACGGAGGGGGCATTGCCTACGAGCAGTACTTC.

The rearrangement links TRBV7-3 to TRBJ2-5, with D maybe TRBD1 (5 bases). V gave up 5 bases and J gave up 5 bases, with 12 bases separating them. The CDR3 has 13 residues. Germline lookup yields CDR1 SGHTA and CDR2 FQGTGA. The CDR3 DNA follows: TGTGCCAGCAGCAGGAGCGCAGGGGAGACCCAGTACTTC. Translated: CASSRSAGETQYF.

This clonotype showed up just a few times. This rearrangement joins TRBV4-1 to TRBJ1-4; D is perhaps TRBD1 (5 bases). CDR3 length equals 15 residues. The V gene lost 4 bases and the J gene lost 5 bases, with 14 bases spanning the gap. CDR1 and CDR2 (germline): MGHRA, YSYEKL. CDR3 nucleotides: TGCGCCAGCAGCCTCTCCCCAGGGCGGAATGAAAAACTGTTTTTT. It specifies CASSLSPGRNEKLFF.

The rearrangement joins TRBV28 to TRBJ2-3; the match to TRBD2 covers 7 bases. V was clipped by 8 bases and J by 0 bases; unmatched bases: 11. Germline V gene lookup returns CDR1 MDHEN and CDR2 SYDVKM. The CDR3 runs to 16 residues. CDR3 nucleotide sequence: TGTGCCAGCGCCTCCTCGCGGGGGATCAGCACAGATACGCAGTATTTT. Amino acids: CASASSRGISTDTQYF. The full variable domain, completed using reference TRBV28 and TRBJ2-3, is DVKVTQSSRYLVKRTGEKVFLECVQDMDHENMFWYRQDPGLGLRLIYFSYDVKMKEKGDIPEGYSVSREKKERFSLILESASTNQTSMYLCASASSRGISTDTQYFGPGTRLTVL.

In its sample, this clonotype was seen a few times. V usage is TRBV9 and J usage is TRBJ2-1; TRBD1 aligns across 8 bases. CDR1 SGDLS and CDR2 YYNGEE come from the germline V gene. Losses at the gene ends were 4 bases for V and 3 bases for J; bases not matched to a gene: 6. This CDR3 has 15 residues. The CDR3 here is CASSPRQGFYNEQFF. For the CDR3, the DNA is TGTGCCAGCAGCCCCAGACAGGGGTTCTACAATGAGCAGTTCTTC.

This chain links TRBV20-1 with TRBJ1-4; D gene ambiguous. Germline loops: CDR1 DFQATT, CDR2 SNEGSKA (reference sequence). Between the trimmed V and J ends, which lost 4 bases and 3 bases, there was a span of 12 bases. CDR3 length: 14 amino acids. This chain's CDR3 is CSATPITPNEKLFF. For the CDR3, the DNA is TGCAGTGCTACCCCAATCACCCCTAATGAAAAACTGTTTTTT.

This clonotype was observed a few times. V is TRBV7-6 and J is TRBJ2-5; 8 bases are a match to TRBD2. Matching the DNA end better, TRBJ2-7 makes the J call doubtful. CDR1 SGHVS and CDR2 FNYEAQ come from the germline V gene. There are 15 residues in the CDR3. The CDR3 DNA reads as TGTGCCAGCAGCTTAGCATTAGCGGGGCTCAACGAGCAGTACTTC. Translating it yields CASSLALAGLNEQYF.

This clonotype was observed at least ten times. The rearrangement uses TRBV27 and TRBJ2-7; 7 nucleotides match TRBD2. The CDR3 is 14 residues long. V gave up 3 bases and J gave up 6 bases; unmatched junction bases: 8. Germline values: CDR1 MNHEY, CDR2 SMNVEV (reference sequence). In DNA, the CDR3 is TGTGCCAGCAGTTTTGGGCAAGGGGAGGGCGAGCAGTACTTC. Its translation: CASSFGQGEGEQYF.

The V call is TRBV20-1, the J call TRBJ1-4; 7 bases fit TRBD1. From germline, CDR1 is DFQATT and CDR2 SNEGSKA (reference sequence). This CDR3 region has 14 residues. The V segment lost 5 bases and the J segment 8 bases; nucleotides outside the gene matches: 11. CDR3 bases: TGCAGTGCTCGCTGGGACAGATATTCCGAAAAACTGTTTTTT. As protein: CSARWDRYSEKLFF.

This clonotype showed up just a few times. The chain recombines TRBV11-2 with TRBJ2-5, with 9 bases lining up with TRBD1. The J call is uncertain, as TRBJ2-1 better fits the DNA end. The CDR3 has 15 residues. Germline CDR1 SGHAT, CDR2 FQNNGV. In DNA form, the CDR3 reads TGTGCCAGCAGCCATGGGACAGGGAGCAACAATGAGCAGTTCTTC. Its translation: CASSHGTGSNNEQFF.

V usage is TRBV4-2 and J usage is TRBJ2-4; 7 bases align to TRBD1. Losses at the gene ends were 3 bases for V and 0 bases for J; bases not matched to a gene: 8. This CDR3 is built from 17 residues. Germline assignment: CDR1 LGHNA and CDR2 YNFKEQ. Here the CDR3 DNA reads TGTGCCAGCAGCCAGGGTGGACAGGTCCTAGCCAAAAACATTCAGTACTTC. Translated, it gives CASSQGGQVLAKNIQYF.

This clonotype has more than one count but fewer than ten. The CDR3 loop reads CASSQDLGYFSSYEQYF. CDR3 nucleotides: TGTGCCAGCAGCCAAGATCTGGGTTACTTCAGCTCCTACGAGCAGTACTTC. This rearrangement joins TRBV3-1 to TRBJ2-5, with unresolved D. The assigned J gene may be wrong: the sequence end matches TRBJ2-7 better. Germline CDR1 LGHDT, CDR2 YNNKEL (reference sequence). This CDR3 region has 17 residues.

This clonotype was seen a few times. The chain couples TRBV6-1 to TRBJ2-5; 9 bases match TRBD1. The closer fit of TRBJ2-7 to the DNA end suggests the J call may be wrong. Germline CDR1 is MNHNS and CDR2 is SASEGT. This CDR3 region has 14 residues. CDR3 protein: CASSLGTGRYEQYF. The CDR3 DNA sequence: TGTGCCAGCAGTTTAGGGACAGGGCGGTACGAGCAGTACTTC.

This clonotype has more than one count but fewer than ten. The chain couples TRBV15 to TRBJ2-2; D ambiguous. CDR3 length: 12 amino acids. V lost 6 bases and J lost 0, with 2 bases in between. Germline CDR1 is LNHNV and CDR2 is YYDKDF (reference sequence). Written as DNA, the CDR3 is TGTGCCACCAGGGCGAACACCGGGGAGCTGTTTTTT. Translated: CATRANTGELFF.